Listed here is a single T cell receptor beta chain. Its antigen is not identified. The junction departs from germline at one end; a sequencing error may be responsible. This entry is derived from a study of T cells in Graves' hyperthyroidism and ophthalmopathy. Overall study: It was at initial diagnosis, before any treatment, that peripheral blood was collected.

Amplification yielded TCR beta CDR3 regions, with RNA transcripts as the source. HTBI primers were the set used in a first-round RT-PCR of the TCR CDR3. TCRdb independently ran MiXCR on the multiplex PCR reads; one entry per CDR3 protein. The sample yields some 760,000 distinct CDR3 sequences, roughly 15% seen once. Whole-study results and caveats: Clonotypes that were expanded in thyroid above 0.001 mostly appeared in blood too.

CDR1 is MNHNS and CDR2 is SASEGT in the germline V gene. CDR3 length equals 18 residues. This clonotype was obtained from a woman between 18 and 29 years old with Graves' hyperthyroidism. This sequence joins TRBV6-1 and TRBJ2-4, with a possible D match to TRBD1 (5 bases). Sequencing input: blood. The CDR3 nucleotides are TGTGCCAGCAGTCCAGCCCTGGGGCGAGAGGTAGCCAAAAACACTCAGTACTTC. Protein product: CASSPALGREVAKNTQYF.